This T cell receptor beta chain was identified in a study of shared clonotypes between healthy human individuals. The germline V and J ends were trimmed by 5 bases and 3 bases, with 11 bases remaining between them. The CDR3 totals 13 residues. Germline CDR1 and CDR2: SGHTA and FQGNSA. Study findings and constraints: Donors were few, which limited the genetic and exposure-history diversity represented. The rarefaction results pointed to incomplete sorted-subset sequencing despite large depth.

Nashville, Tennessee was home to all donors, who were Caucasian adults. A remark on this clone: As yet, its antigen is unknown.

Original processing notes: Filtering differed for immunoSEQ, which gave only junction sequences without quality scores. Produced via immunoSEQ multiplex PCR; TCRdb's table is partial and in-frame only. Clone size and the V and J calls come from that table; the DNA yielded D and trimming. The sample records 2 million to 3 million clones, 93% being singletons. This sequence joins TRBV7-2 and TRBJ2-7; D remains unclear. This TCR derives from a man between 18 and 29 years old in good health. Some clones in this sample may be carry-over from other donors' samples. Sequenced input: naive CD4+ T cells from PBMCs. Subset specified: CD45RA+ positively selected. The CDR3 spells CASSLGAFYEQYF. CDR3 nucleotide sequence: TGTGCCAGCAGCCTAGGAGCTTTCTACGAGCAGTACTTC. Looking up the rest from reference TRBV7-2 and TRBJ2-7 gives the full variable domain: GAGVSQSPSNKVTEKGKDVELRCDPISGHTALYWYRQSLGQGLEFLIYFQGNSAPDKSGLPSDRFSAERTGGSVSTLTIQRTQQEDSAVYLCASSLGAFYEQYFGPGTRLTVT.